The 17 T cell receptor beta chains reported below all come from one sample, sequenced in a study of cytomegalovirus exposure and HLA in healthy donors. 13 Jbeta primers and 60 Vbeta primers were used for the PCR. Produced via immunoSEQ multiplex PCR; TCRdb's table is partial and in-frame only. The table lists 100,000 or so clones, 60% to 85% of them singletons. The material sequenced was PBMCs. The receptor source for this set is a woman between 40 and 50 years old in good health and CMV-seropositive.

The chain has TRBV6-5 and TRBJ2-7; D ambiguous. This CDR3 spans 13 amino acids. Trimming cost V 5 bases and J 10 bases, with 18 bases left between them. The germline V gene encodes CDR1 MNHEY and CDR2 SVGAGI. CDR3 DNA: TGTGCCAGCAGTCCCCGGCAGGCCCCCTTTCAGTACTTC. Its protein product is CASSPRQAPFQYF.

The chain is built from TRBV5-1 and TRBJ2-5; 9 bases match TRBD1. This CDR3 spans 16 amino acids. The germline gives CDR1 SGHRS, CDR2 YFSETQ. Trimming removed 0 bases from V and 1 base from J; junction bases left unmatched: 4. The CDR3 protein is CASSLAGGQGQETQYF. CDR3 in DNA: TGCGCCAGCAGCTTGGCCGGGGGACAGGGCCAAGAGACCCAGTACTTC.

The rearrangement links TRBV4-1 to TRBJ1-1; D is possibly TRBD1 (6 bases). The CDR3 has 16 amino acids. In germline, CDR1 is MGHRA, CDR2 YSYEKL. Trimming removed 3 bases from V and 0 bases from J, with 14 bases in between. The CDR3, as DNA: TGCGCCAGCAGCCAGAGGACAGACTATATGAACACTGAAGCTTTCTTT. It specifies CASSQRTDYMNTEAFF.

This chain joins TRBV5-1 and TRBJ2-7, with TRBD1 matching 8 bases. The CDR3 consists of 14 residues. Trimming took 4 bases from V and 5 from J; bases not matched to a gene: 8. Germline CDR1 reads SGHRS; CDR2 reads YFSETQ. CDR3 nucleotides: TGCGCCAGCAGCCGACAGGGGACGGCGAACGAGCAGTACTTC. It specifies CASSRQGTANEQYF.

The rearrangement joins TRBV5-1 to TRBJ2-7, with TRBD2 matching over 8 bases. Unmatched junction bases numbered 9, after V lost 7 bases and J lost 0 bases. This CDR3 has 15 amino acids. Germline CDR1 SGHRS, CDR2 YFSETQ. The CDR3 here is CASPGGDMSSYEQYF. CDR3 nucleotides: TGCGCCAGCCCGGGAGGGGACATGAGCTCCTACGAGCAGTACTTC.

The CDR3 spells CAISESLPRQRLGGYTF. The CDR3 DNA reads as TGTGCCATCAGTGAGTCCCTACCGAGACAGAGGCTGGGTGGCTACACCTTC. The chain uses TRBV10-3 and TRBJ1-2, with a possible D match to TRBD1 (5 bases). Per germline, CDR1 ENHRY and CDR2 SYGVKD. V was cut by 0 bases and J by 7 bases, with 21 bases left in between. The CDR3 extends over 17 amino acids.

V usage is TRBV15 and J usage is TRBJ2-7, with a weak D call TRBD1 (6 bases). From germline, CDR1 is LNHNV and CDR2 YYDKDF (reference sequence). The CDR3 is 15 amino acids. V lost 2 bases and J 3 bases, leaving 14 bases between the germline ends. Here the CDR3 reads CATSRPTKQGYEQYF. The CDR3 region has the DNA TGTGCCACCAGCAGACCTACCAAACAGGGCTACGAGCAGTACTTC. The whole variable domain, filled in from reference TRBV15 and TRBJ2-7, reads DAMVIQNPRYQVTQFGKPVTLSCSQTLNHNVMYWYQQKSSQAPKLLFHYYDKDFNNEADTPDNFQSRRPNTSFCFLDIRSPGLGDTAMYLCATSRPTKQGYEQYFGPGTRLTVT.

V is TRBV5-6 and J is TRBJ1-4, with 9 positions matching TRBD1. The CDR3 is 15 residues long. CDR1 and CDR2 (germline): SGHDT, YYEEEE. J lost 8 bases, V lost 3 bases, and 8 bases had no gene match. The CDR3 region is CASSWGQGRGEKLFF. CDR3 bases: TGTGCCAGCAGCTGGGGACAGGGAAGAGGCGAAAAACTGTTTTTT.

This clone was detected only a few times. The J gene is TRBJ2-1, the V gene TRBV4-3; 15 positions match TRBD2. CDR1 and CDR2 from the germline V gene are LGHNA and YSLEER. The CDR3 is 17 amino acids. With V trimmed by 0 bases and J by 8 bases, 5 bases remained unmatched. CDR3 nucleotide sequence: TGCGCCAGCAGCCAAGATCGCTGGACTAGCGGGGGGGATGAGCAGTTCTTC. Amino acids: CASSQDRWTSGGDEQFF.

This chain joins TRBV5-1 and TRBJ2-3; perhaps TRBD2 as D (5 bases). The CDR3 has 18 amino acids. Trimming cost V 0 bases and J 0 bases, with 17 bases left between them. The germline V gene has CDR1 SGHRS and CDR2 YFSETQ. As DNA, the CDR3 is TGCGCCAGCAGCTTGGTTAGAGCGGAGTTCTATAGCACAGATACGCAGTATTTT. Translation: CASSLVRAEFYSTDTQYF.

The chain combines TRBV5-6 with TRBJ2-7; a possible D gene is TRBD2 (5 bases). This CDR3 is built from 15 residues. V was cut by 1 base and J by 0 bases, with 11 bases left in between. Germline V CDR1 and CDR2: SGHDT, YYEEEE. The chain's CDR3 is CASSLLPGSSYEQYF. DNA for the CDR3: TGTGCCAGCAGCTTGTTGCCGGGGAGCTCCTACGAGCAGTACTTC.

The CDR3 DNA follows: TGCGCCAGCAGTCAATTCCACAGGGAGGGGGAAGAGACCCAGTACTTC. It specifies CASSQFHREGEETQYF. V and J are TRBV23-1 and TRBJ2-5, with TRBD2 as a possible D gene (7 bases). TRBV23-1 is an ORF, and what it does is uncertain. V was trimmed by 1 base and J by 3 bases, leaving 15 bases between them. This CDR3 region has 16 residues.

As to this clone: The junction departs from the called germline gene at one end, perhaps through a read error. The rearrangement links TRBV7-9 to TRBJ2-7; D is ambiguous. The CDR3 is 12 residues long. Germline values: CDR1 SEHNR, CDR2 FQNEAQ (reference sequence). The CDR3 protein is CSSSLSLYEQYF. The CDR3 region has the DNA TGTTCCAGCAGCTTAAGCCTTTACGAGCAGTACTTC.

Turning to this clone: At one end the junction does not follow the germline gene, possibly because of a read error. The gene calls are TRBV7-2 and TRBJ2-7, with D hard to call. CDR1 and CDR2 from the germline V gene are SGHTA and FQGNSA. The CDR3 extends over 14 amino acids. Here the CDR3 DNA reads TGTGCCAGCAGCTTACTACTCGCCTCCAACGAGCAGTACTTC. It translates to CASSLLLASNEQYF.

The chain links TRBV4-1 to TRBJ2-5; TRBD2 agrees at 10 bases. Unmatched junction bases numbered 8, after V lost 0 bases and J lost 1 base. The CDR3 length is 18 residues. Per germline, CDR1 MGHRA and CDR2 YSYEKL. The CDR3 bases are TGCGCCAGCAGCCAAGATCGGGGTCTAGCGGGGGTCCAAGAGACCCAGTACTTC. Protein product: CASSQDRGLAGVQETQYF.

This sequence joins TRBV5-5 and TRBJ1-1, with D possibly matching TRBD1 (6 bases). The CDR3 is 15 amino acids. V lost 1 base and J lost 2, with 12 bases in between. The germline V gene encodes CDR1 SGHKS and CDR2 YYEKEE (reference sequence). CDR3 coding DNA: TGTGCCAGCAGCTTGACGACCAGGGGAAACACTGAAGCTTTCTTT. Translated: CASSLTTRGNTEAFF.

For this clone: A much more abundant neighbour one base away suggests this may be a read error. This sequence joins TRBV6-4 and TRBJ2-6; 8 bases map to TRBD2. The CDR3 is 16 amino acids. In germline, CDR1 is MRHNA, CDR2 SNTAGT. DNA of the CDR3: TGTGCCAGCGGTGACAGCGGGGGCTCTGGGGCCAACGTCCTGACTTTC. Amino acid sequence: CASGDSGGSGANVLTF.